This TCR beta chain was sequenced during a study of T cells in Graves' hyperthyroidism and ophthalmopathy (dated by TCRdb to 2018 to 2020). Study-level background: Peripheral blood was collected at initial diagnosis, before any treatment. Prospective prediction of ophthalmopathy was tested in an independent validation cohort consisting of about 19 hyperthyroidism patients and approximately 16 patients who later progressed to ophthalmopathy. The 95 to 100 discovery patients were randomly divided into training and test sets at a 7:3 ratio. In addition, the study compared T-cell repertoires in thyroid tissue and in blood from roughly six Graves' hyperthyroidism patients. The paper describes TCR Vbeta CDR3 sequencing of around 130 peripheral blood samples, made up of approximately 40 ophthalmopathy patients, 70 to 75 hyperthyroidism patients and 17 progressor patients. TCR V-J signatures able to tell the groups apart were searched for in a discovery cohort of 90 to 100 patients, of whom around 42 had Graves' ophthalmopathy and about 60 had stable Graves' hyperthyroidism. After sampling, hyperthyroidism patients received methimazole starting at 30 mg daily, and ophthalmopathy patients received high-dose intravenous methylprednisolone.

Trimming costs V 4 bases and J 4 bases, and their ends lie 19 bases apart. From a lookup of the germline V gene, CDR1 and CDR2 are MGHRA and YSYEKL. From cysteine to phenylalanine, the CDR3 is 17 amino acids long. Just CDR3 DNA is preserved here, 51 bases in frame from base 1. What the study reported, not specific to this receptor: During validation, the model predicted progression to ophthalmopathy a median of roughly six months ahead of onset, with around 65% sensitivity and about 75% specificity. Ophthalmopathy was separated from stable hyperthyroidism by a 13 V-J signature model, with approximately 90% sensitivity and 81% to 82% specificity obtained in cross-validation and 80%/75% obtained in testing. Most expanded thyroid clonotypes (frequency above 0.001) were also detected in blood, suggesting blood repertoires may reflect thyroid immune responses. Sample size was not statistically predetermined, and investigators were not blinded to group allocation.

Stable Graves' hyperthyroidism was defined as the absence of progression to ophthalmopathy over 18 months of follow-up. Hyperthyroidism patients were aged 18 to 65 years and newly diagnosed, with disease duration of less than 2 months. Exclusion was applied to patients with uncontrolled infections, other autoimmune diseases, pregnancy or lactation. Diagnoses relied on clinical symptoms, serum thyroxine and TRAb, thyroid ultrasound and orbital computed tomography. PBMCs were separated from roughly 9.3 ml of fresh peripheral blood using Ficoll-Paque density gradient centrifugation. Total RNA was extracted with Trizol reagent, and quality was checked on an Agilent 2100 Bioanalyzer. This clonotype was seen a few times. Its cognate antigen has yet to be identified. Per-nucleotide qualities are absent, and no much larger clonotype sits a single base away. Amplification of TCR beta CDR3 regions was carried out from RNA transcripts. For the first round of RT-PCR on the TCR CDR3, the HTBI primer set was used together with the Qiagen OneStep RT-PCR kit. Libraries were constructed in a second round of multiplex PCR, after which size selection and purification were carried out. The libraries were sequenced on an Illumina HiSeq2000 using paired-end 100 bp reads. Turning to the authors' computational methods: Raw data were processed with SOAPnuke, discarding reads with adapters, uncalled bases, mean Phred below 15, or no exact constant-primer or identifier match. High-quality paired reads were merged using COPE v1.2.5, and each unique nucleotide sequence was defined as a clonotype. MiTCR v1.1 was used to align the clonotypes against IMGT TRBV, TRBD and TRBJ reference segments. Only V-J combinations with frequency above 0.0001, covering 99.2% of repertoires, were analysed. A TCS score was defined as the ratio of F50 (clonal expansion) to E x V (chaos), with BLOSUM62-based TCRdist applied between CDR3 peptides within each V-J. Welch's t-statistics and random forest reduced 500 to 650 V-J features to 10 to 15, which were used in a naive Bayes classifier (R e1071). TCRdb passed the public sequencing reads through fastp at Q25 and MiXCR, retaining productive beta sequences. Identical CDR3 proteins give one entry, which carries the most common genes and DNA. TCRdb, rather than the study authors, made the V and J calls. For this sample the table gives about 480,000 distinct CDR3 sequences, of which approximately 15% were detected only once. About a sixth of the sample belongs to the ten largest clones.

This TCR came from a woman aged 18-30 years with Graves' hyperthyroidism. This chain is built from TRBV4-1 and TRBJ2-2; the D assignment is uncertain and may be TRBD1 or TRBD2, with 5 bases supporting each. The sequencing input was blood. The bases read TGCGCCAGCAGCCGCCGGCCGGGACGAGGGGCCACCGGGGAGCTGTTTTTT. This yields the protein CASSRRPGRGATGELFF.